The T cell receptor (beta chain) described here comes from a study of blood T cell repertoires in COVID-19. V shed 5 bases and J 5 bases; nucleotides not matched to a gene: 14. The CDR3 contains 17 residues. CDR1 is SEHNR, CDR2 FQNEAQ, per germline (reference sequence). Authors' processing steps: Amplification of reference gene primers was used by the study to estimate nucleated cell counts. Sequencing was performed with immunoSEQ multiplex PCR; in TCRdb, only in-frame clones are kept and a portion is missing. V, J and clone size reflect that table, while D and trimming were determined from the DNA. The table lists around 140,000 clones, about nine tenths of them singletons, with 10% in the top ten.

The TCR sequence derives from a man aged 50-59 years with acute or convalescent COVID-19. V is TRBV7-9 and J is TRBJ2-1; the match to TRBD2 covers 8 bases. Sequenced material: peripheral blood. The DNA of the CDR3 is TGTGCCAGCAGCCTCCATCGACTAGCGTCGTCCAACAATGAGCAGTTCTTC. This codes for CASSLHRLASSNNEQFF.